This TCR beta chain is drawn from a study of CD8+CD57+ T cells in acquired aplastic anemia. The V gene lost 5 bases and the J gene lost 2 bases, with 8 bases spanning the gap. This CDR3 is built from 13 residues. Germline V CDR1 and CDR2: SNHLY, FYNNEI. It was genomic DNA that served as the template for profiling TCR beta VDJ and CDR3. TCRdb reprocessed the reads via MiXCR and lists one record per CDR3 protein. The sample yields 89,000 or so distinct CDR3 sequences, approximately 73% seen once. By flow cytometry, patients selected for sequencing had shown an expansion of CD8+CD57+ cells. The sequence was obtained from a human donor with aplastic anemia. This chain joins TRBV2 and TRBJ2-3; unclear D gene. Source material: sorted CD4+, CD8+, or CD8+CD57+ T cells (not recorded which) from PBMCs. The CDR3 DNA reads TGTGCCAGCAGTTTACTAACCACAGATACGCAGTATTTT. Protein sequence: CASSLLTTDTQYF.